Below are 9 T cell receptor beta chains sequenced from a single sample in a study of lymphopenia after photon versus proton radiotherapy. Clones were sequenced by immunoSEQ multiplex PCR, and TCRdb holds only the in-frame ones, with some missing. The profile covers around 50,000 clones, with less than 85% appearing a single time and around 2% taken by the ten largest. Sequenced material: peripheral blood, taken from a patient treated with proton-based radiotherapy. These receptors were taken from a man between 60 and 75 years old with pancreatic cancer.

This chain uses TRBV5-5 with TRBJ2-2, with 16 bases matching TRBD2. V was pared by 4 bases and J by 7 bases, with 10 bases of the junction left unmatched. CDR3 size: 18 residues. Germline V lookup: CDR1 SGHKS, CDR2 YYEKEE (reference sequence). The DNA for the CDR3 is TGTGCCAGCAGCCCGCCGGGACTAGCGGGAGGGCAAGGCGGGGAGCTGTTTTTT. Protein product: CASSPPGLAGGQGGELFF.

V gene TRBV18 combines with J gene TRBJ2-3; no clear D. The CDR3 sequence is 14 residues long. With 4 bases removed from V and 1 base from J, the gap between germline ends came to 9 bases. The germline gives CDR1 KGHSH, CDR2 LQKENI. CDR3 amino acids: CASSRDEGTDTQYF. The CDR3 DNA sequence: TGTGCCAGCTCACGCGACGAGGGCACAGATACGCAGTATTTT.

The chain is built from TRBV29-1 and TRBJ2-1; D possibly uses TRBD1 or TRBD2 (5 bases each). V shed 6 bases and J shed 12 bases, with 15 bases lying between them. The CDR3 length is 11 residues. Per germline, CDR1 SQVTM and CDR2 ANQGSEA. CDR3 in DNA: TGCAGCGTCCGTGACGGGGCTAGGCAGTTCTTC. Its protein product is CSVRDGARQFF.

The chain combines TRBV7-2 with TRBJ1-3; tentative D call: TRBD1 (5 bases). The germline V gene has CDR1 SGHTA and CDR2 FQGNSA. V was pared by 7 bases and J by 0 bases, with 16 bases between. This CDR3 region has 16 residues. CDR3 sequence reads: CASMRDPDPSGNTIYF. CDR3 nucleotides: TGTGCCAGCATGAGGGACCCGGACCCCTCTGGAAACACCATATATTTT.

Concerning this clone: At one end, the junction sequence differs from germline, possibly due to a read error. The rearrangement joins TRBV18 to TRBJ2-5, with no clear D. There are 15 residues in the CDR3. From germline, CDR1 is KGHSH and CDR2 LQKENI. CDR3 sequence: CASSPPIVSQEAQYF. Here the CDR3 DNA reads TGTGCCAGCTCACCCCCAATTGTCAGCCAAGAGGCCCAGTACTTC.

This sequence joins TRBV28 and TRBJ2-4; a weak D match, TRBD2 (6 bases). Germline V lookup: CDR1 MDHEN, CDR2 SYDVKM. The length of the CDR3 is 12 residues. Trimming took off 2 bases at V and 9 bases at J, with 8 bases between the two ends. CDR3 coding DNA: TGTGCCAGCAGTTTACCGGAGGGCATTCAGTACTTC. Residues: CASSLPEGIQYF.

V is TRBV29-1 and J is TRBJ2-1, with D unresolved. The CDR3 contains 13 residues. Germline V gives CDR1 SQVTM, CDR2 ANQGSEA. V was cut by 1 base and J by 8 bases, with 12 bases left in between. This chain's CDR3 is CSVEGVGSHEQFF. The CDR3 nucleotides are TGCAGCGTTGAAGGGGTGGGAAGCCATGAGCAGTTCTTC.

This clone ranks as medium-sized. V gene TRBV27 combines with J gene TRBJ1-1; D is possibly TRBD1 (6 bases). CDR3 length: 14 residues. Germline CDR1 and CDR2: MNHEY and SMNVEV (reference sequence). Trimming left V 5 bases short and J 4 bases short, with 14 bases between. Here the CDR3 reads CASSPQGRSTEAFF. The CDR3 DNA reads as TGTGCCAGCAGTCCTCAGGGGAGGAGCACTGAAGCTTTCTTT.

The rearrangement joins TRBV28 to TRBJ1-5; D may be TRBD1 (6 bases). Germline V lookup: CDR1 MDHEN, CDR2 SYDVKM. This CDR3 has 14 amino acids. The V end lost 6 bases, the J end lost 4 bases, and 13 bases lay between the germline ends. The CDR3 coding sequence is TGTGCCAGCAGGGGGGCGGGGAGTAATCAGCCCCAGCATTTT. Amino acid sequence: CASRGAGSNQPQHF.